These 15 T cell receptor beta chains were sequenced from one sample in a study of T cells in women clearing cervical HPV infection (dated by TCRdb to 2016 to 2018). Receptors were amplified or captured by the immunoSEQ multiplex PCR assay. The clones in this table, taken by TCRdb from immuneACCESS, are in-frame only. Not every clone is retained; where verified, under half of the shortfall comes from an unresolved V gene, and the cause of the rest is unknown. The sample table holds around 46,000 clones. Roughly 36% of the sample is in the top ten clones. Input material: blood buffy coat. The receptors here all came from a woman aged 18 to 75 with a cervical HPV16 infection that either progressed to CIN3+ or cleared (not recorded which).

A remark on this clone: The read ends 3 residues early relative to the CDR3; the germline J gene fills the gap. The chain uses TRBV18 and TRBJ1-2; D unresolved. CDR1 is KGHSH and CDR2 is LQKENI in the germline V gene. The CDR3 is made up of 17 amino acids. The CDR3 protein is CASSPRVSGRPTDTYTF. Incomplete CDR3 DNA: TGTGCCAGCTCACCAAGAGTTAGCGGGAGACCTACAGATACC.

Turning to this clone: The sequence runs out 3 residues before the end of the CDR3; the remainder is reconstructed from the germline J gene. The chain recombines TRBV7-9 with TRBJ2-3; 9 positions agree with TRBD2. Germline lookup yields CDR1 SEHNR and CDR2 FQNEAQ (reference sequence). This CDR3 contains 15 residues. CDR3 protein: CASSLGLAVQETQYF. The covered CDR3 bases are TGTGCCAGCAGCTTAGGACTAGCGGTCCAAGAGACG. Full variable domain (rest looked up from reference TRBV7-9 and TRBJ2-3): DTGVSQNPRHKITKRGQNVTFRCDPISEHNRLYWYRQTLGQGPEFLTYFQNEAQLEKSRLLSDRFSAERPKGSFSTLEIQRTEQGDSAMYLCASSLGLAVQETQYFGPGTRLTVL.

About this clone: The DNA ends 3 residues before the CDR3 does, and the rest of the CDR3 is filled in from the germline J gene. The rearrangement uses TRBV30 and TRBJ1-2; 7 nucleotides agree with TRBD1. Germline-derived CDR1 and CDR2 are GTSNPN and SVGIG (reference sequence). The CDR3 is made up of 15 amino acids. Partial CDR3 DNA: TGTGCCTGGGTCGGGCCTTTGAGGGGGCGGGACGGC. Its protein is CAWVGPLRGRDG. The full CDR3 protein is CAWVGPLRGRDGYTF. The complete variable domain, with remaining parts taken from reference TRBV30 and TRBJ1-2, reads SQTIHQWPATLVQPVGSPLSLECTVEGTSNPNLYWYRQAAGRGLQLLFYSVGIGQISSEVPQNLSASRPQDRQFILSSKKLLLSDSGFYLCAWVGPLRGRDGYTFGSGTRLTVV.

On this clone: Read sequence stops 3 residues before the CDR3 end, and the germline J gene provides the missing end. The chain has TRBV20-1 and TRBJ2-5; no clear D. CDR1 is DFQATT, CDR2 SNEGSKA, per germline (reference sequence). The CDR3 has 11 residues. V shed 6 bases and J shed 4 bases, with 9 bases lying between them. This CDR3 reads CSAVALETQYF. CDR3 bases read: TGCAGTGCGGTGGCTCTAGAGACC.

About this clone: The CDR3 is cut off 3 residues early in the read; its end comes from the germline J gene. This chain links TRBV20-1 with TRBJ2-3; 10 bases fit TRBD2. Germline V gene sequence: CDR1 DFQATT, CDR2 SNEGSKA (reference sequence). The CDR3 totals 17 residues. Unmatched junction bases numbered 9, after V lost 0 bases and J lost 3 bases. The part of the CDR3 DNA that was read is TGCAGTGCTAGAGATCGGGTAGCGGGGGGAGGTACAGATACG. This sequence encodes CSARDRVAGGGTDT. In full, the CDR3 reads CSARDRVAGGGTDTQYF.

Concerning this clone itself: The observed sequence ends 3 residues before the CDR3 terminus, with the missing tail filled in from the germline J gene. The rearrangement joins TRBV18 to TRBJ2-7; TRBD1 aligns across 9 bases. With V trimmed by 3 bases and J by 5 bases, 5 bases remained unmatched. The germline V gene has CDR1 KGHSH and CDR2 LQKENI. The CDR3 consists of 14 residues. CDR3 DNA (partial): TGTGCCAGCTCACCTGGGACAGGGATCCACGAG. Translation: CASSPGTGIHE. The CDR3 reads in full as CASSPGTGIHEQYF. Supplemented by reference TRBV18 and TRBJ2-7, the full variable domain reads NAGVMQNPRHLVRRRGQEARLRCSPMKGHSHVYWYRQLPEEGLKFMVYLQKENIIDESGMPKERFSAEFPKEGPSILRIQQVVRGDSAAYFCASSPGTGIHEQYFGPGTRLTVT.

As to this clone: Coverage ceases 3 residues before the CDR3 finishes, and the germline J gene fills in the end. V and J are TRBV19 and TRBJ2-7; TRBD1 agrees at 7 bases. This CDR3 comprises 17 residues. The V gene's germline CDR1 is LNHDA and CDR2 SQIVND (reference sequence). V was pared by 4 bases and J by 2 bases, with 14 bases of the junction left unmatched. The DNA read from the CDR3 is TGTGCCAGTAGTACCACCTTTGTCAGGGGGATGGCCTACGAG. Encoded protein: CASSTTFVRGMAYE. The entire CDR3 protein reads CASSTTFVRGMAYEQYF.

A remark on this clone: Read coverage stops 3 residues before the CDR3 terminus; the germline J gene supplies the remainder. The V call is TRBV5-1, the J call TRBJ1-2, with 9 bases aligning to TRBD1. CDR1 is SGHRS and CDR2 is YFSETQ in the germline V gene. The CDR3 consists of 13 residues. The CDR3 is CASSPGTGQGYTF. The covered CDR3 bases are TGCGCCAGCAGCCCCGGGACAGGGCAGGGC.

With regard to this clone: Read data end 3 residues before the CDR3 end; the end is taken from the germline J gene. This rearrangement joins TRBV19 to TRBJ1-2; the D is unclear. The germline CDR1 and CDR2 sequences are LNHDA and SQIVND (reference sequence). The CDR3 runs 12 residues. CDR3 loop: CASRSSGNEYTF. CDR3 DNA (partial): TGTGCCAGTAGATCCAGCGGAAATGAG.

A remark on this clone: At one end, the junction sequence differs from germline, possibly due to a read error. From the germline J gene comes the end of the CDR3, since the read stops 3 residues before it. The chain couples TRBV4-2 to TRBJ1-1; D not resolved. This CDR3 region has 13 residues. Germline V gene sequence: CDR1 LGHNA, CDR2 YNFKEQ. The sequenced part of the CDR3 DNA is TGCGCCAGCAGCCAAGATACTGAGACTGAA. As protein: CASSQDTETE. The whole CDR3 region reads CASSQDTETEAFF.

Notes on this clone: The read terminates 3 residues ahead of where the CDR3 ends, so the germline J gene completes it. This chain links TRBV5-6 with TRBJ2-1, with 12 bases matching TRBD2. The CDR3 has 15 amino acids. V lost 4 bases, J lost 6 bases, and 5 bases stayed unmatched. The germline CDR1 and CDR2 sequences are SGHDT and YYEEEE. Partial CDR3 DNA: TGTGCCAGCAGCCCCTCTAGCGGGGGGGCCAATGAG. Amino acid sequence: CASSPSSGGANE. The CDR3 reads in full as CASSPSSGGANEQFF.

With respect to this clone: The CDR3 extends 3 residues past the end of the read, so its final part is completed from the germline J gene. The genes are TRBV18 and TRBJ1-4, with 8 bases matching TRBD1. CDR1 KGHSH and CDR2 LQKENI come from the germline V gene. The CDR3 runs to 16 residues. CDR3 region: CASYRTGITGANVLFF. The DNA read from the CDR3 is TGTGCCAGCTATAGGACAGGGATTACTGGGGCCAACGTA.

CDR3 amino acids: CASSTRDRVETQYF. CDR3 DNA (partial): TGTGCCAGCAGCACCCGGGACAGGGTAGAGACC. The chain uses TRBV7-9 and TRBJ2-5; 9 nucleotides match TRBD1. With the read ending 3 residues before the CDR3 end, the germline J gene is used to fill in that end. The length of the CDR3 is 14 residues. Germline loops: CDR1 SEHNR, CDR2 FQNEAQ (reference sequence). V dropped 5 bases and J dropped 4; count of bases not matched to a gene: 5.

With regard to this clone: Coverage ceases 3 residues before the CDR3 finishes, and the germline J gene fills in the end. The chain combines TRBV7-9 with TRBJ2-7, with TRBD2 matching over 15 bases. Germline CDR1 reads SEHNR; CDR2 reads FQNEAQ (reference sequence). V gave up 5 bases and J gave up 6 bases; unmatched junction bases: 5. The CDR3 length is 15 residues. The CDR3 sequence is CASSHPGLAGGEQYF. CDR3 DNA, as far as it was read: TGTGCCAGCAGCCATCCGGGACTAGCGGGAGGCGAG.

As for this clone: Read sequence stops 3 residues before the CDR3 end, and the germline J gene provides the missing end. J is TRBJ2-1 and V is TRBV30; TRBD2 agrees at 7 bases. Germline V gene data show CDR1 as GTSNPN and CDR2 as SVGIG (reference sequence). V lost 0 bases and J lost 4; bases outside the gene matches: 9. The CDR3 runs to 16 residues. Partial CDR3 DNA: TGTGCCTGGAGTGTCATCGGGTACGGGGGGTACAATGAG. Translation gives CAWSVIGYGGYNE. Given in full, the CDR3 is CAWSVIGYGGYNEQFF. Together with reference TRBV30 and TRBJ2-1, the CDR3 gives the full variable domain: SQTIHQWPATLVQPVGSPLSLECTVEGTSNPNLYWYRQAAGRGLQLLFYSVGIGQISSEVPQNLSASRPQDRQFILSSKKLLLSDSGFYLCAWSVIGYGGYNEQFFGPGTRLTVL.